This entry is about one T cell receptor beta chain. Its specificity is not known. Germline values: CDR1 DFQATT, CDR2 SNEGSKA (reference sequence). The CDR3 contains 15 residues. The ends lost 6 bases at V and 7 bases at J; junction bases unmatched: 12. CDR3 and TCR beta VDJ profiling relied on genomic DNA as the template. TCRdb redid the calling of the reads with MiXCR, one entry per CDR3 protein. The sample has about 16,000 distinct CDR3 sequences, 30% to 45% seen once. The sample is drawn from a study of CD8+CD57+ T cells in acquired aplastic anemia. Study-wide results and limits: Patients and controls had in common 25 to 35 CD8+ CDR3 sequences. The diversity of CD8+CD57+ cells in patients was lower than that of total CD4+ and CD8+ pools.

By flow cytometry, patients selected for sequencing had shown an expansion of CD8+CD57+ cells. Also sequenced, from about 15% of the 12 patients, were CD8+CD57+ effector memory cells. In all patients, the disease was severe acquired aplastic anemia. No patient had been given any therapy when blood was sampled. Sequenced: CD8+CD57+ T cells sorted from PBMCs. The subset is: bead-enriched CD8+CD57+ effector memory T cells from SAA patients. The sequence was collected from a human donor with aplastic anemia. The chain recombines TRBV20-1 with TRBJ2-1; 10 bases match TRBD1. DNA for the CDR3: TGCAGTGCCGAGAGCTCGGGACAGGGGTTGAATGAGCAGTTCTTC. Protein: CSAESSGQGLNEQFF.